This T cell receptor (beta chain) was profiled in a study of identical twins. General observations from the study: With abundant cord blood beta clonotypes, insertions were fewer; memory repertoires showed no such pattern.

TCRdb re-called the 5' RACE reads with MiXCR, one entry per CDR3 protein. This sample has fewer than 900,000 distinct CDR3 sequences; 21% occur once, and the top ten carry around 4.4%. This CDR3 spans 14 amino acids. Germline CDR1 SGHRS, CDR2 YFSETQ. Trimming took 5 bases from V and 4 from J, leaving 12 bases between them. This clonotype was detected many times. Its antigen remains unidentified. This sample was shared with a second study, whose subject was T cells expressing NK-cell markers. From that study: In several experiments, sorting was confined to alpha-beta TCR T cells through use of an anti-gamma-delta TCR antibody. The contribution of dominant NKG2C+ clonotypes to CD8+ T cells in five to seven donors was 1.0-7.0%. A few donors likewise had their CD3+CD56-NKG2C+ fraction led by these clonotypes.

This receptor was identified in a woman between 18 and 29 years old in good health. This rearrangement joins TRBV5-1 to TRBJ2-2, with a weak D call TRBD1 (6 bases). The sequenced sample consisted of PBMCs. This chain's CDR3 is CASSYSGATGELFF. The CDR3 nucleotides read TGCGCCAGCAGTTATTCAGGGGCCACCGGGGAGCTGTTTTTT.